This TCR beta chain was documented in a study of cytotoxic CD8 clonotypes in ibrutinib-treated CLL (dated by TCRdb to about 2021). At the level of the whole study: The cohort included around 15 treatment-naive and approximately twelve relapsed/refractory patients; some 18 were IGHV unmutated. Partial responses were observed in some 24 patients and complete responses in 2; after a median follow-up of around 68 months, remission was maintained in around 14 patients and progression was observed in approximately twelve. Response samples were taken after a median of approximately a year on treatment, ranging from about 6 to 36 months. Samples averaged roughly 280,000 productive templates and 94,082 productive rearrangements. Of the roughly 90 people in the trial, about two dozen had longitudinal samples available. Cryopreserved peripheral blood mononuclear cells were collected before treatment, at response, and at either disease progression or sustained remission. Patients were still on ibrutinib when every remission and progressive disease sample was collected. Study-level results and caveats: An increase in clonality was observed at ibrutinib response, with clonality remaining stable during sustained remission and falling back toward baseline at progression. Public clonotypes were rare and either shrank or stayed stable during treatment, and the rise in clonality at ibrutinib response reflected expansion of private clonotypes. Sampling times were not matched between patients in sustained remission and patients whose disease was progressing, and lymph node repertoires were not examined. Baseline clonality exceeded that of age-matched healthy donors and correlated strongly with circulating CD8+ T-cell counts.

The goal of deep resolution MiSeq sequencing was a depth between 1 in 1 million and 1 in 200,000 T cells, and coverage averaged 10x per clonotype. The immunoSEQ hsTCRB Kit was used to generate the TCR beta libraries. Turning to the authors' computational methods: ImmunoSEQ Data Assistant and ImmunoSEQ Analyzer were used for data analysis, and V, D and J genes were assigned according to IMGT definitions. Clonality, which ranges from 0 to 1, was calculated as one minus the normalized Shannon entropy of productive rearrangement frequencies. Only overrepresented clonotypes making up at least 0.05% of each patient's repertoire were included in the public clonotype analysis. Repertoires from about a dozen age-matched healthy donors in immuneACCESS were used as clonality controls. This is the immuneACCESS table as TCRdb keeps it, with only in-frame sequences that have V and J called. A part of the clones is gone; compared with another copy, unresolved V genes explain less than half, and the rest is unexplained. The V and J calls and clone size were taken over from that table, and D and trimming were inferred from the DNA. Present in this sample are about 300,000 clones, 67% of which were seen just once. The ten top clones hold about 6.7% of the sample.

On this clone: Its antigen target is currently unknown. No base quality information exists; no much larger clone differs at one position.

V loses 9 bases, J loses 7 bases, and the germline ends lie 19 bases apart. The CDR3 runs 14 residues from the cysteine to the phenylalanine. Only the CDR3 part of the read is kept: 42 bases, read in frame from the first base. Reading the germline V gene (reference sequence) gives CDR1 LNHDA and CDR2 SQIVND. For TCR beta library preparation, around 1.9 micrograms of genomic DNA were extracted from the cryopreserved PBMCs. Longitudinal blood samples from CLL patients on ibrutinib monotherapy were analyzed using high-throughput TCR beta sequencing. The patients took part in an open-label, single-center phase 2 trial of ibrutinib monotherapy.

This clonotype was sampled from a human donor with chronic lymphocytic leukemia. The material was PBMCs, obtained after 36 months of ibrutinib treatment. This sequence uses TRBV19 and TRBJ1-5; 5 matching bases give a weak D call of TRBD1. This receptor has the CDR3 CASAFRGVRQPQHF. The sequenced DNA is TGTGCCAGCGCTTTCCGAGGGGTCAGGCAGCCCCAGCATTTT.